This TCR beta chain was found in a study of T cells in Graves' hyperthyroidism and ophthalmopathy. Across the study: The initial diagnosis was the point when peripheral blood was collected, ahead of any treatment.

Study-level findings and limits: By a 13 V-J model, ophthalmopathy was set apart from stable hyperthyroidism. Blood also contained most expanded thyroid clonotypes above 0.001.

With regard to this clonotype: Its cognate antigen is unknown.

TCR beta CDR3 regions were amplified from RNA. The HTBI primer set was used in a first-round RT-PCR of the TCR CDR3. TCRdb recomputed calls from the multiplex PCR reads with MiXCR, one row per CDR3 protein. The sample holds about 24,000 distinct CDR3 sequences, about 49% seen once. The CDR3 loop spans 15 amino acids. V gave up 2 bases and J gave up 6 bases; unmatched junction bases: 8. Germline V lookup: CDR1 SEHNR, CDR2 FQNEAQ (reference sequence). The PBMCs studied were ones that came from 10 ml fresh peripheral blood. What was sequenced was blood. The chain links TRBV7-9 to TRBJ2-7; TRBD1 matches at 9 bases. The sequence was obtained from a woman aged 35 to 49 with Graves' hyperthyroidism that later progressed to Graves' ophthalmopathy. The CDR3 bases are TGTGCCAGCAGCTTATTAGGGACAGGGTCATCCGAGCAGTACTTC. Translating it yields CASSLLGTGSSEQYF.